This T cell receptor (beta chain) was recorded in a study of response to subunit inactivated influenza vaccine. The CDR3 contains 14 residues. After removal of 3 bases from V and 2 bases from J, the junction contained 2 bases not matched to a gene. TCRdb re-analysed the RT-PCR reads in MiXCR, keeping a single row per CDR3 protein. The profile covers about 780,000 distinct CDR3 sequences, with about a fifth appearing a single time and about 11% taken by the ten largest. Sequencing was performed on PBMCs from blood, taken about 5 days after vaccination. This receptor was obtained from a man aged 50-60 years who received an inactivated influenza vaccine. The chain uses TRBV12-3 or TRBV12-4 and TRBJ2-7, with 9 bases fitting TRBD2. In DNA, the CDR3 is TGTGCCAGCAGTTTTAGGACTAGCGCCTACGAGCAGTACTTC. This gives the protein CASSFRTSAYEQYF.